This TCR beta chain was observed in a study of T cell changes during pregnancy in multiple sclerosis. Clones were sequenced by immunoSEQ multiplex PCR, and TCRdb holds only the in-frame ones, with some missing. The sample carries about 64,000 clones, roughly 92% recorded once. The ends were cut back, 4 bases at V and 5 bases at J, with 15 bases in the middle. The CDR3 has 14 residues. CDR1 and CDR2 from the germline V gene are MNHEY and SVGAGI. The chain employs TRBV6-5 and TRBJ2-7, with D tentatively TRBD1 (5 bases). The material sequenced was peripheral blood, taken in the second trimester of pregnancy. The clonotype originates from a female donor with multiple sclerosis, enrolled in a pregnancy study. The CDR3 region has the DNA TGTGCCAGCAGTTCCCCAAGGGGAAAAGACGAGCAGTACTTC. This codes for CASSSPRGKDEQYF.